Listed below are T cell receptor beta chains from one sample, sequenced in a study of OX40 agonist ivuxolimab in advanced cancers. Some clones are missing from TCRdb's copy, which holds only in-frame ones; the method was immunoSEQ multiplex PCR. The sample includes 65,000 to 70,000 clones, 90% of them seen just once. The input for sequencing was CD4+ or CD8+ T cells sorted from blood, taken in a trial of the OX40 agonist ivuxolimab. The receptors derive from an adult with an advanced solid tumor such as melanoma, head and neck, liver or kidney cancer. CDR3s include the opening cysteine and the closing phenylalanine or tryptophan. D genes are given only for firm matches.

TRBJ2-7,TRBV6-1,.,CASRGTGPGSYEQYF
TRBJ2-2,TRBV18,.,CASSPLGTGELFF
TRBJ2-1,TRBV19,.,CASSKRGGLAWGEQFF
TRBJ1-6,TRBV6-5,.,CASSWAGRGSPLHF
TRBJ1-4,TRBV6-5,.,CASSTSRGRAEKLFF
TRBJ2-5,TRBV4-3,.,CASSQGPGETQYF
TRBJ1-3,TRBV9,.,CASSYLGAGNTIYF
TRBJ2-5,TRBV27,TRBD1,CASSYRQGARETQYF
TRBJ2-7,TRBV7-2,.,CASSPAEDYYEQYF
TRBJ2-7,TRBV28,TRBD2,CASKRTSSRYEQYF
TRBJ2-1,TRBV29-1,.,CSVQFRDHPPRNEQFF
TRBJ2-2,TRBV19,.,CATRGLAGAGELFF
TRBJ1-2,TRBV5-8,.,CASSYPAGKNDGYTF
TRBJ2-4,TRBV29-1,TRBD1,CSARQGSKNIQYF
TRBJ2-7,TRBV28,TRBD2,CASSLWAGLTDEQYF
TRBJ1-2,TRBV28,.,CASSRGVMYYGYTF
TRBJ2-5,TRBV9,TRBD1,CASSVEDRGLQETQYF
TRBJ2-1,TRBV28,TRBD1,CASSLMPRQGQDEQFF
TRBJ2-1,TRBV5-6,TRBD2,CASSPKGPGLAGVRQFF
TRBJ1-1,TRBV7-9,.,CASSLGGGTPQAFF
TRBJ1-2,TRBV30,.,CAWSVVPGVGYTF
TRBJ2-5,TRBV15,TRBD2,CATSRDRRAGAVETQYF
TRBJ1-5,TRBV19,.,CASSIWPSWGDQPQHF
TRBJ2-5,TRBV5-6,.,CASSLRVGTQETQYF
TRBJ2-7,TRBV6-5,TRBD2,CASSWRESTYEQYF
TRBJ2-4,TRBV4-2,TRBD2,CASSLLAISGSLNIQYF
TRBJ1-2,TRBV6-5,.,CASSYLGSGGYTF
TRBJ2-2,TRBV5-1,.,CASSLTAIRSTGELFF
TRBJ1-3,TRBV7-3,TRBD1,CASSQGPPGQGSGNTIYF
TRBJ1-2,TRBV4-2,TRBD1,CASSRDRGYGYTF
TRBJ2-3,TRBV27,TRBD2,CASSLFGLAGVPDTQYF
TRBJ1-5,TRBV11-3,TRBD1,CASSPYPRDRAQHF
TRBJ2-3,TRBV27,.,CASSIGTGTDTQYF
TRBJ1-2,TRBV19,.,CASSTNSLYGYTF
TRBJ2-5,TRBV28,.,CASSGSVKGFETQYF